The rows below give T cell receptor beta chains drawn from one sample of a study of cytomegalovirus exposure and HLA in healthy donors. Assay: immunoSEQ multiplex PCR; the TCRdb copy retains only in-frame clones and omits some. The sample contains approximately 130,000 clones, about three quarters of which appear only once. Specimen: PBMCs. These TCRs come from a woman in her sixties or seventies in good health and CMV-seropositive. The CDR3 runs from the conserved cysteine through the conserved F or W. A D gene is named only where the DNA matches it firmly. The listing skips clone size in some rows; elsewhere it reads once, few, many or a size class.

j_call clone_size d_call v_call cdr3_aa cdr3_nt
TRBJ1-1 NA NA TRBV5-1 CASSSGGPVLTEAFF TGCGCCAGCAGCTCCGGGGGACCTGTCTTAACTGAAGCTTTCTTT
TRBJ2-1 NA TRBD2 TRBV11-1 CASSASGGAGYNEQFF TGTGCCAGCAGCGCTAGCGGGGGGGCCGGTTACAATGAGCAGTTCTTC
TRBJ1-2 NA NA TRBV6-1 CASSVTSYGYTF TGTGCCAGCAGTGTCACATCCTATGGCTACACCTTC
TRBJ2-7 NA NA TRBV7-9 CASSFSPGEQYF TGTGCCAGCAGTTTTAGCCCCGGAGAGCAGTACTTC
TRBJ1-6 NA NA TRBV10-2 CASSESTRDNSPLHF TGCGCCAGCAGTGAGTCGACTAGGGACAATTCACCCCTCCACTTT
TRBJ2-7 few NA TRBV18 CASSPTGTAYEQYF TGTGCCAGCTCACCGACAGGGACTGCCTACGAGCAGTACTTC
TRBJ2-6 NA NA TRBV10-3 CAIARESGANVLTF TGTGCCATCGCAAGGGAGTCCGGGGCCAACGTCCTGACTTTC
TRBJ2-5 NA NA TRBV5-1 CASSRNSEEETQYF TGCGCCAGCAGCCGTAACTCAGAGGAGGAGACCCAGTACTTC
TRBJ2-7 NA TRBD1 TRBV19 CASSRSGQAGNEQYF TGTGCCAGTAGTAGAAGCGGACAGGCTGGGAACGAGCAGTACTTC
TRBJ1-1 once NA TRBV5-6 CASSLRTGDTEAFF TGTGCCAGCAGCTTGCGGACTGGGGACACTGAAGCTTTCTTT
TRBJ1-3 NA NA TRBV12-5 CASGFGGDGNTIYF TGTGCTAGTGGTTTCGGAGGGGACGGAAACACCATATATTTT
TRBJ2-2 NA NA TRBV5-4 CASSPPGLWNTGELFF TGTGCCAGCAGCCCCCCGGGACTCTGGAACACCGGGGAGCTGTTTTTT
TRBJ1-5 once NA TRBV6-5 CASSDKVNQPQHF TGTGCCAGCAGTGACAAGGTAAATCAGCCCCAGCATTTT
TRBJ1-4 NA TRBD1 TRBV5-4 CASSLGGQAGEKLFF TGTGCCAGCAGCTTGGGAGGACAGGCGGGGGAAAAACTGTTTTTT
TRBJ2-7 few NA TRBV28 CASSYPRGATYEQYF TGTGCCAGCAGTTACCCCCGGGGGGCGACCTACGAGCAGTACTTC
TRBJ1-5 NA TRBD1 TRBV18 CASSPEGARNQPQHF TGTGCCAGCTCACCAGAGGGGGCGCGAAATCAGCCCCAGCATTTT
TRBJ1-6 few NA TRBV28 CASSSAGQNNSPLHF TGTGCCAGCAGTTCCGCCGGACAGAATAATTCACCCCTCCACTTT
TRBJ1-3 NA TRBD1 TRBV5-4 CASSGSGTGARGNTIYF TGTGCCAGCAGCGGCAGCGGGACAGGGGCTAGAGGAAACACCATATATTTT
TRBJ2-7 NA NA TRBV2 CASSESGAEQYF TGTGCCAGCAGTGAAAGTGGGGCCGAGCAGTACTTC
TRBJ2-5 NA NA TRBV28 CASSSTQETQYF TGTGCCAGCAGTTCTACTCAAGAGACCCAGTACTTC
TRBJ1-1 NA TRBD1 TRBV12-5 CASGLGQLNTEAFF TGTGCTAGTGGCCTGGGACAGCTGAACACTGAAGCTTTCTTT
TRBJ1-6 NA TRBD1 TRBV9 CASSSSRDRGSSYNSPLHF TGTGCCAGCAGCTCGAGCCGGGACAGGGGGAGCTCCTATAATTCACCCCTCCACTTT
TRBJ2-1 NA TRBD1 TRBV4-1 CASSQDRTGVWIEQFF TGCGCCAGCAGCCAAGACCGGACAGGCGTCTGGATTGAGCAGTTCTTC
TRBJ2-1 NA NA TRBV21-1 CASSRRGRDEQFF TGTGCCAGCAGCAGGCGAGGGAGAGATGAGCAGTTCTTC
TRBJ2-1 NA TRBD2 TRBV19 CATRGLAGGSEQFF TGTGCCACCCGTGGACTAGCGGGGGGCAGTGAGCAGTTCTTC
TRBJ1-1 NA NA TRBV7-6 CASSPSGVEAFF TGTGCCAGCAGCCCAAGCGGAGTTGAAGCTTTCTTT
TRBJ2-1 NA NA TRBV5-1 CAGSLVLQGIGVEQFF TGCGCCGGCAGCTTGGTGCTTCAGGGGATCGGGGTGGAGCAGTTCTTC
TRBJ1-5 NA NA TRBV18 CASSPGGDQPQHF TGTGCCAGCTCACCAGGGGGGGATCAGCCCCAGCATTTT
TRBJ2-6 NA TRBD1 TRBV5-1 CASSYGTGTTGANVLTF TGCGCCAGCAGCTACGGGACAGGGACCACTGGGGCCAACGTCCTGACTTTC
TRBJ2-3 NA NA TRBV6-4 CASSYRPLTGHDTQYF TGTGCCAGCAGTTATCGTCCACTTACAGGGCACGATACGCAGTATTTT
TRBJ2-1 NA NA TRBV10-3 CAISEQVGTYNEQFF TGTGCCATCAGTGAGCAGGTCGGGACCTACAATGAGCAGTTCTTC
TRBJ2-7 few NA TRBV19 CASSIGGGEQYF TGTGCCAGTAGTATCGGGGGTGGGGAGCAGTACTTC
TRBJ2-7 NA TRBD1 TRBV14 CASSQDRGNEQYF TGTGCCAGCAGCCAGGACAGGGGGAACGAGCAGTACTTC
TRBJ2-3 NA TRBD2 TRBV11-2 CAISGGGHTDTQYF TGTGCCATCAGCGGGGGGGGTCACACAGATACGCAGTATTTT
TRBJ1-6 once TRBD1 TRBV19 CATKGGTGNNSPLHF TGTGCCACCAAGGGGGGGACAGGGAATAATTCACCCCTCCACTTT
TRBJ1-5 few TRBD1 TRBV19 CASNIMGQGGQPQHF TGTGCCAGTAATATCATGGGACAGGGAGGGCAGCCCCAGCATTTT
TRBJ1-2 NA TRBD1 TRBV4-1 CASSQESGQTYGYTF TGCGCCAGCAGCCAAGAATCGGGACAGACTTATGGCTACACCTTC
TRBJ1-1 NA NA TRBV27 CASSSGLSNTEAFF TGTGCCAGCAGTTCCGGACTTTCGAACACTGAAGCTTTCTTT
TRBJ1-6 NA TRBD1 TRBV25-1 CASRPQGPGSPLHF TGTGCCAGCAGACCACAGGGGCCGGGTTCACCCCTCCACTTT
TRBJ2-5 NA NA TRBV7-9 CSSSHIKGGEETQYF TGTTCCAGCAGCCACATAAAAGGGGGAGAAGAGACCCAGTACTTC
TRBJ1-4 NA NA TRBV6-6 CASSYLEKLFF TGTGCCAGCAGTTACCTTGAAAAACTGTTTTTT
TRBJ2-2 few NA TRBV18 CASSRDSYTGELFF TGTGCCAGCTCCCGAGACAGCTACACCGGGGAGCTGTTTTTT
TRBJ1-1 NA NA TRBV7-8 CASSLVVRGEAFF TGTGCCAGCAGCTTAGTGGTCAGGGGAGAAGCTTTCTTT
TRBJ1-5 NA TRBD1 TRBV18 CASSPDRSYQPQHF TGTGCCAGCTCGCCGGACAGGAGTTATCAGCCCCAGCATTTT
TRBJ1-1 medium-sized NA TRBV11-3 CASSPQANTEAFF TGTGCCAGCAGCCCACAGGCGAACACTGAAGCTTTCTTT
TRBJ1-1 once NA TRBV18 CASSPLQGDTEAFF TGTGCCAGCTCACCCTTACAGGGAGACACTGAAGCTTTCTTT
TRBJ1-4 few TRBD1 TRBV7-8 CASSFGQGIEKLFF TGTGCCAGCAGCTTTGGACAGGGTATAGAAAAACTGTTTTTT
TRBJ2-1 NA NA TRBV28 CASSQQGSYNEQFF TGTGCCAGCAGTCAACAGGGCTCCTACAATGAGCAGTTCTTC
TRBJ2-2 once TRBD1 TRBV10-1 CATGQGIGGELFF TGCGCCACGGGACAGGGAATAGGCGGGGAGCTGTTTTTT
TRBJ1-3 NA NA TRBV7-9 CSSSLQSSGNTIYF TGTTCCAGCAGCTTACAGTCCTCTGGAAACACCATATATTTT
TRBJ2-7 NA TRBD1 TRBV4-1 CASSQGQGAYEQYF TGCGCCAGCAGCCAAGGACAGGGGGCCTACGAGCAGTACTTC
TRBJ2-2 NA TRBD1 TRBV15 CATSTRDSWTGELFF TGTGCCACCAGCACCCGGGACAGCTGGACCGGGGAGCTGTTTTTT
TRBJ2-7 NA NA TRBV10-1 CASSVSRSSYEQYF TGCGCCAGCAGTGTTTCCAGGTCCTCCTACGAGCAGTACTTC
TRBJ1-1 NA NA TRBV2 CASTSNYRGKTEAFF TGTGCCAGCACCAGTAATTATAGGGGGAAAACTGAAGCTTTCTTT
TRBJ1-2 NA TRBD1 TRBV7-9 CASGQDRGFYGYTF TGTGCCAGCGGACAGGACAGGGGGTTTTATGGCTACACCTTC
TRBJ1-6 few TRBD1 TRBV7-9 CASSRATGDSSPLHF TGTGCCAGCAGTCGGGCCACAGGGGACAGTTCACCCCTCCACTTT
TRBJ2-2 NA TRBD2 TRBV25-1 CASSVWTSGVNTGELFF TGTGCCAGCAGTGTCTGGACTAGCGGGGTGAACACCGGGGAGCTGTTTTTT
TRBJ2-1 NA TRBD1 TRBV13 CASSPEPGQPQGNNEQFF TGTGCCAGCAGCCCAGAACCGGGACAGCCCCAGGGGAACAATGAGCAGTTCTTC